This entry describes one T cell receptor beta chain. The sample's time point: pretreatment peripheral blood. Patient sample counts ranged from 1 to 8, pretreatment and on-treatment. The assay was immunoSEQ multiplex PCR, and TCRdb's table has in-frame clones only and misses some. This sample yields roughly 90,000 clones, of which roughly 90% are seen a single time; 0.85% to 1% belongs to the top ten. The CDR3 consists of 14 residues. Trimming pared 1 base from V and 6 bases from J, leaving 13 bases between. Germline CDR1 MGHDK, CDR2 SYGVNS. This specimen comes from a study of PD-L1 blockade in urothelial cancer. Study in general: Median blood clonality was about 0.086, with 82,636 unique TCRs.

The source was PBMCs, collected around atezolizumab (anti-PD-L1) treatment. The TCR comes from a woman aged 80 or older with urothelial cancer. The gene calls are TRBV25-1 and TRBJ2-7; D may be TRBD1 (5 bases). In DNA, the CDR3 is TGTGCCAGCAGTGAATTGCGGCAGGGTGGCGAGCAGTACTTC. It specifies CASSELRQGGEQYF.